The entry below gives a single TCR beta chain sequence along with its context. Its matching antigen is unknown. 60 Vbeta and 13 Jbeta primers were used in PCR. In the source study's methods: Counted up in a later analysis, unique TCR beta chains came to roughly 80 million, with around 10 million shared. The repertoire was sequenced with immunoSEQ multiplex PCR; TCRdb's copy has only in-frame clones and lacks some. V, J and clone size are taken as reported in that table, and D and trimming were inferred from the DNA itself. The data hold 110,000 to 150,000 clones, with roughly 62% observed a single time. This sample was taken from a study of cytomegalovirus exposure and HLA in healthy donors. Overall study results and limits: The later analysis indicated that the majority of CMV-associated TCR beta chains appeared HLA-restricted. What TCR beta sequences reportedly achieved was accurate prediction of HLA-A and HLA-B alleles in most subjects.

The sequence was obtained from a man aged 60 to 69 in good health and CMV-seronegative. Sequencing was done on a sample of PBMCs.

The CDR3 region is CASSFSSTGHETQYF. CDR3 sequence (DNA): TGTGCCAGCAGTTTTTCCTCGACAGGGCACGAGACCCAGTACTTC. The genes are TRBV27 and TRBJ2-5, with 7 nucleotides matching TRBD1. Germline V gives CDR1 MNHEY, CDR2 SMNVEV (reference sequence). The trim removed 3 bases at V and 5 bases at J, leaving 9 bases unmatched. The CDR3 sequence is 15 residues long.